This T cell receptor beta chain was sequenced in a study of OX40 agonist ivuxolimab in advanced cancers. Comment on this clone: No antigen is known for it.

V was clipped by 6 bases and J by 5 bases; unmatched bases: 9. Germline V gene sequence: CDR1 MDHEN, CDR2 SYDVKM. This CDR3 has 16 residues. Findings of the study overall: The average count of expanded clones was higher among CD8+ T cells than among CD4+.

Enrollment shut out patients with autoimmune disease history or systemic immunosuppression. Sequencing was performed with immunoSEQ multiplex PCR; in TCRdb, only in-frame clones are kept and a portion is missing. The table lists nearly 80,000 clones, about nine tenths of them singletons, with 0.3% to 0.4% in the top ten. This sample comprised CD4+ or CD8+ T cells sorted from blood, obtained in a trial of the OX40 agonist ivuxolimab. The V gene is TRBV28, the J gene TRBJ2-2, with 10 positions matching TRBD1. The sequence derives from an adult with an advanced solid tumor such as melanoma, head and neck, liver or kidney cancer. CDR3 nucleotide sequence: TGTGCCAGCAGGTCTTGGACAGGGGGTTCTACCGGGGAGCTGTTTTTT. It encodes CASRSWTGGSTGELFF.